Listed here are 26 T cell receptor beta chains from one sample, sequenced in a study of T cell responses to AZD1222 COVID-19 vaccine. TCRdb's copy holds only in-frame clones and misses some; the assay was immunoSEQ multiplex PCR. The repertoire holds around 150,000 clones, about nine tenths seen once, with 5% in the top ten. This specimen consisted of peripheral blood, obtained on day 0 of AZD1222 vaccination. These receptor sequences come from an adult in good health.

The J gene is TRBJ1-5, the V gene TRBV24-1; the D gene is possibly TRBD1 (5 bases). This CDR3 comprises 13 residues. V lost 6 bases and J 2 bases, leaving 7 bases between the germline ends. Germline V CDR1 and CDR2: KGHDR, SFDVKD. The CDR3 spells CATSRDGNQPQHF. The CDR3 nucleotides read TGTGCCACCAGTAGGGACGGCAATCAGCCCCAGCATTTT.

As for this clone: Other DNA sequences within the sample encode an identical CDR3. V is TRBV7-9 and J is TRBJ1-1; the match to TRBD1 covers 7 bases. Germline-derived CDR1 and CDR2 are SEHNR and FQNEAQ (reference sequence). With 3 bases clipped from V and 1 base from J, the junction kept 2 bases outside the gene matches. The CDR3 extends over 14 amino acids. The CDR3 DNA is TGTGCCAGCAGCTTTGGGACAGCGAACACTGAAGCTTTCTTT. It codes for CASSFGTANTEAFF.

The chain uses TRBV28 and TRBJ1-5; D remains ambiguous. The germline V gene encodes CDR1 MDHEN and CDR2 SYDVKM. CDR3 size: 12 residues. Trimming removed 3 bases from V and 4 bases from J, with 4 bases in between. The chain's CDR3 is CASSFMNQPQHF. The DNA of the CDR3 is TGTGCCAGCAGTTTTATGAATCAGCCCCAGCATTTT.

V and J are TRBV24-1 and TRBJ1-5; D is undetermined. Per germline, CDR1 KGHDR and CDR2 SFDVKD. The V and J ends lost 2 bases and 4 bases respectively, with 2 bases between them. The CDR3 extends over 12 amino acids. DNA of the CDR3: TGTGCCACCAGTGATTGGAATCAGCCCCAGCATTTT. It encodes CATSDWNQPQHF.

The rearrangement uses TRBV4-1 and TRBJ2-7; 10 positions match TRBD2. V lost 1 base, J lost 2 bases, and 2 bases stayed unmatched. There are 15 residues in the CDR3. Germline values: CDR1 MGHRA, CDR2 YSYEKL. CDR3: CASSQGSGRAYEQYF. In nucleotides, the CDR3 is TGCGCCAGCAGCCAAGGGAGCGGGAGGGCCTACGAGCAGTACTTC.

This chain links TRBV2 with TRBJ2-2, with 7 nucleotides matching TRBD1. Germline CDR1 reads SNHLY; CDR2 reads FYNNEI. The CDR3 has 16 residues. V lost 6 bases to trimming and J lost 3 bases; unmatched junction nucleotides: 10. The CDR3 region has the DNA TGTGCCAGCAGCCTTCTTCCCCAGGGGGACACCGGGGAGCTGTTTTTT. Translated: CASSLLPQGDTGELFF.

The chain employs TRBV29-1 and TRBJ2-1; no definite D call. From germline, CDR1 is SQVTM and CDR2 ANQGSEA. This CDR3 is 10 amino acids long. V lost 3 bases and J 15 bases, leaving 12 bases between the germline ends. The CDR3 region is CSVDVGGGFF. The CDR3 DNA sequence: TGCAGCGTTGATGTGGGCGGCGGGTTCTTC.

This clone was found a few times. The V gene is TRBV18, the J gene TRBJ2-2; D unclear. Deletions cut 5 bases from V and 4 bases from J, with 11 bases between. This CDR3 has 14 amino acids. Germline V gene sequence: CDR1 KGHSH, CDR2 LQKENI. DNA of the CDR3: TGTGCCAGCTCATCGATTAATACCACCGGGGAGCTGTTTTTT. This codes for CASSSINTTGELFF.

V usage is TRBV10-3 and J usage is TRBJ1-2, with D uncertain. Trimming took 3 bases from V and 5 from J, leaving 13 bases between them. This CDR3 is 14 amino acids long. Per germline, CDR1 ENHRY and CDR2 SYGVKD. The CDR3 nucleotides read TGTGCCATCAGTGATGAGAGGGTCGGGTATGGCTACACCTTC. It encodes CAISDERVGYGYTF.

Turning to this clone: The junction departs from germline at one end; a sequencing error may be responsible. The chain joins TRBV5-1 to TRBJ1-2; TRBD1 is a possible D gene (5 bases). The germline V gene has CDR1 SGHRS and CDR2 YFSETQ. CDR3 length: 13 residues. For the CDR3, the DNA is TGCGCCAGCGGCTTCGACAGCGACTATGGCTACACCTTC. Its protein is CASGFDSDYGYTF.

The chain's CDR3 is CAISDSNNSPLHF. For the CDR3, the DNA is TGTGCCATCAGTGACAGTAATAATTCACCCCTCCACTTT. The J gene is TRBJ1-6, the V gene TRBV10-3; D is uncertain. The CDR3 consists of 13 residues. V lost 3 bases and J 5 bases, leaving 5 bases between the germline ends. Germline-derived CDR1 and CDR2 are ENHRY and SYGVKD.

The chain uses TRBV5-4 and TRBJ1-5; D not resolved. The CDR3 is 13 amino acids. V was shortened by 0 bases and J by 4 bases, with 5 bases between the two germline ends. Germline V gene data show CDR1 as SGHNT and CDR2 as YYREEE (reference sequence). DNA for the CDR3: TGTGCCAGCAGCTTGGCTGGGAATCAGCCCCAGCATTTT. Protein: CASSLAGNQPQHF.

This sequence joins TRBV18 and TRBJ1-1; D is possibly TRBD1 (6 bases). The CDR3 is made up of 13 amino acids. From germline, CDR1 is KGHSH and CDR2 LQKENI. Trimming shortened V by 3 bases and J by 7 bases, and 12 bases separated the two germline ends. The CDR3 loop reads CASSPRTVGEAFF. CDR3 sequence (DNA): TGTGCCAGCTCACCGAGGACAGTTGGTGAAGCTTTCTTT.

The V call is TRBV2, the J call TRBJ2-3, with D perhaps TRBD2 (6 bases). The V end lost 6 bases, the J end lost 0 bases, and 10 bases lay between the germline ends. Germline loops: CDR1 SNHLY, CDR2 FYNNEI. This CDR3 is built from 14 residues. CDR3 sequence (DNA): TGTGCCAGCAGGGGGGACTTAAGCACAGATACGCAGTATTTT. It translates to CASRGDLSTDTQYF.

The chain carries TRBV21-1 and TRBJ1-1. TRBV21-1 represents a pseudogene. This CDR3 spans 14 amino acids. CDR3 DNA: TGTGCCAGCAAACCCCCGAGGGTGAACACTGAAGCTTTCTTT. It yields the protein CASKPPRVNTEAFF.

The rearrangement uses TRBV5-1 and TRBJ1-1; unclear D gene. Germline V gene sequence: CDR1 SGHRS, CDR2 YFSETQ. The CDR3 loop spans 14 amino acids. V was trimmed by 2 bases and J by 2 bases, leaving 10 bases between them. The CDR3 spells CASSLQISNTEAFF. The CDR3 DNA reads TGCGCCAGCAGCTTACAGATTTCTAACACTGAAGCTTTCTTT.

This clone has only one observation. This chain joins TRBV24-1 and TRBJ2-3; 8 nucleotides align to TRBD1. Germline values: CDR1 KGHDR, CDR2 SFDVKD. The CDR3 has 14 residues. V shed 9 bases and J 1 base; nucleotides not matched to a gene: 5. CDR3 sequence (DNA): TGTGCCACCGGAGACAGGGGCCGCACAGATACGCAGTATTTT. Protein sequence: CATGDRGRTDTQYF.

The rearrangement joins TRBV7-8 to TRBJ2-7; the D gene is possibly TRBD2 (6 bases). CDR1 and CDR2 from the germline V gene are SGHVS and FQNEAQ. The CDR3 spans 16 residues. V was clipped by 0 bases and J by 7 bases, with 19 bases between them. The DNA of the CDR3 is TGTGCCAGCAGCTTAGCTACGGGACCCTGGGGGGTTGAGCAGTACTTC. Translating it yields CASSLATGPWGVEQYF.

This clone appeared a single time. The chain has TRBV5-6 and TRBJ2-3; D remains unclear. With 3 bases removed from V and 2 bases from J, the gap between germline ends came to 10 bases. Germline loops: CDR1 SGHDT, CDR2 YYEEEE. This CDR3 has 14 residues. The CDR3 here is CASSSRIYTDTQYF. CDR3 coding DNA: TGTGCCAGCAGCTCACGAATATACACAGATACGCAGTATTTT.

The V and J genes are TRBV5-1 and TRBJ2-2; D uncertain. Trimming cost V 0 bases and J 5 bases, with 14 bases left between them. The CDR3 has 16 residues. Looked up from germline, CDR1 is SGHRS and CDR2 is YFSETQ. CDR3 nucleotides: TGCGCCAGCAGCTTGGCCTCTCAGGTGGGGACCGGGGAGCTGTTTTTT. It specifies CASSLASQVGTGELFF.

The gene calls are TRBV7-9 and TRBJ2-7, with D maybe TRBD1 (6 bases). The CDR3 runs 16 residues. Trimming shortened V by 5 bases and J by 3 bases, and 20 bases separated the two germline ends. Per germline, CDR1 SEHNR and CDR2 FQNEAQ (reference sequence). CDR3 loop: CASSEGPRDNFYEQYF. In nucleotides, the CDR3 is TGTGCCAGCAGCGAAGGACCCCGGGACAACTTCTACGAGCAGTACTTC.

V usage is TRBV7-2 and J usage is TRBJ2-7, with 9 bases identical to TRBD2. Germline assignment: CDR1 SGHTA and CDR2 FQGNSA. The junction had 1 base not matched to a gene; V was cut back by 2 bases and J by 5 bases. The CDR3 covers 13 residues. CDR3 bases: TGTGCCAGCAGCTTATCTAGCGGGAACGAGCAGTACTTC. This translates into CASSLSSGNEQYF.

The CDR3 sequence: CASSLRGGSNQPQHF. The CDR3 region has the DNA TGTGCCAGTTCTCTAAGAGGGGGTAGCAATCAGCCCCAGCATTTT. The chain combines TRBV19 with TRBJ1-5; possible D gene TRBD1, 6 bases. With 8 bases removed from V and 0 bases from J, the gap between germline ends came to 14 bases. The CDR3 length is 15 residues. Germline loops: CDR1 LNHDA, CDR2 SQIVND (reference sequence).

This chain joins TRBV7-9 and TRBJ1-2; 7 bases match TRBD1. There are 16 residues in the CDR3. Germline assignment: CDR1 SEHNR and CDR2 FQNEAQ (reference sequence). The V gene end was trimmed by 5 bases and the J gene end by 5 bases; junction bases not matched to a gene: 14. The CDR3 DNA reads as TGTGCCAGCAGCAGCATCACAGGGGTCTACCTATATGGCTACACCTTC. Its protein product is CASSSITGVYLYGYTF.

V is TRBV3-1 (or the pseudogene TRBV3-2) and J is TRBJ2-6; a possible D gene is TRBD2 (6 bases). CDR3 length equals 14 residues. Looked up from germline, CDR1 is LGHDT and CDR2 is YNNKEL (reference sequence). Trimming took off 6 bases at V and 2 bases at J, with 8 bases between the two ends. The CDR3 loop is CASRGGAGANVLTF. CDR3 sequence (DNA): TGTGCCAGCAGGGGAGGAGCTGGGGCCAACGTCCTGACTTTC.

V usage is TRBV19 and J usage is TRBJ2-7; TRBD1 matches at 11 bases. The trim removed 4 bases at V and 5 bases at J, leaving 4 bases unmatched. CDR1 is LNHDA, CDR2 SQIVND, per germline (reference sequence). The CDR3 sequence is 14 residues long. CDR3 DNA: TGTGCCAGTAGTACCGGACAGGGGGCGAACGAGCAGTACTTC. Its protein product is CASSTGQGANEQYF.